The 23 T cell receptor beta chains below all came from one sample that was sequenced in a study of cytomegalovirus exposure and HLA in healthy donors. Sequenced by immunoSEQ multiplex PCR; TCRdb stores in-frame clones only, minus some. The sample contains fewer than 400,000 clones, 70% to 90% of which appear only once. Sequencing was performed on PBMCs. The receptors were gathered from a man younger than 45 in good health and CMV-seronegative.

The chain has TRBV18 and TRBJ2-6; D not resolved. V lost 4 bases, J lost 1 base, and 8 bases lay in between. Germline values: CDR1 KGHSH, CDR2 LQKENI. The CDR3 consists of 15 residues. The CDR3 DNA is TGTGCCAGCTCACGCGTCGGGTCTGGGGCCAACGTCCTGACTTTC. This sequence encodes CASSRVGSGANVLTF.

The chain is built from TRBV7-2 and TRBJ2-7; D ambiguous. Trimming stripped 7 bases from V and 1 base from J, with 14 bases between. This CDR3 is 14 amino acids long. Germline lookup yields CDR1 SGHTA and CDR2 FQGNSA. CDR3 region: CASTRYEDSYEQYF. CDR3 DNA sequence: TGTGCCAGCACCCGGTACGAGGATTCCTACGAGCAGTACTTC. The complete variable domain, with remaining parts taken from reference TRBV7-2 and TRBJ2-7, reads GAGVSQSPSNKVTEKGKDVELRCDPISGHTALYWYRQSLGQGLEFLIYFQGNSAPDKSGLPSDRFSAERTGGSVSTLTIQRTQQEDSAVYLCASTRYEDSYEQYFGPGTRLTVT.

The rearrangement joins TRBV12-2 to TRBJ2-7; the table calls TRBD1, which could not be checked here. TRBV12-2 is a recognized pseudogene. This CDR3 spans 16 amino acids. The CDR3 here is CASRTDRDRVSYEQYF. In DNA, the CDR3 is TGTGCAAGTCGAACTGATCGGGACAGGGTATCCTACGAGCAGTACTTC.

The J gene is TRBJ1-1, the V gene TRBV6-1; TRBD1 agrees at 8 bases. Trimming at V came to 9 bases and at J to 5 bases, leaving 11 bases not matched to a gene. The CDR3 spans 14 residues. Germline CDR1 is MNHNS and CDR2 is SASEGT. The CDR3 bases are TGTGCCAGTCCGACAGGGGCTGGAGGGACTGAAGCTTTCTTT. Its translation is CASPTGAGGTEAFF.

This clone was found a few times. The chain uses TRBV5-6 and TRBJ1-6; 12 bases match TRBD1. V dropped 5 bases and J dropped 16; count of bases not matched to a gene: 10. Germline loops: CDR1 SGHDT, CDR2 YYEEEE. The CDR3 length is 14 residues. The CDR3 loop reads CASSFRDRGPELHF. In DNA form, the CDR3 reads TGTGCCAGCAGTTTCCGGGACAGGGGGCCCGAACTCCACTTT.

The V call is TRBV15, the J call TRBJ1-1, with D uncertain. The CDR3 sequence is 16 residues long. V was clipped by 1 base and J by 5 bases, with 17 bases between them. Germline V CDR1 and CDR2: LNHNV, YYDKDF (reference sequence). CDR3 region: CATSRGGNRGGTEAFF. The CDR3 DNA is TGTGCCACCAGCAGAGGTGGAAATCGAGGCGGGACTGAAGCTTTCTTT. Full variable domain (missing parts from reference TRBV15 and TRBJ1-1): DAMVIQNPRYQVTQFGKPVTLSCSQTLNHNVMYWYQQKSSQAPKLLFHYYDKDFNNEADTPDNFQSRRPNTSFCFLDIRSPGLGDTAMYLCATSRGGNRGGTEAFFGQGTRLTVV.

V and J are TRBV5-1 and TRBJ1-3, with TRBD1 identical over 7 bases. The CDR3 runs 16 residues. Germline V gives CDR1 SGHRS, CDR2 YFSETQ. Losses at the gene ends were 0 bases for V and 3 bases for J; bases not matched to a gene: 6. The CDR3, as DNA: TGCGCCAGCAGCTTGGCACCCGGGACAGATGGAAACACCATATATTTT. It encodes CASSLAPGTDGNTIYF.

With respect to this clone: A junction end diverges from the germline sequence, so it may reflect a read error. The CDR3 region is CASAPKNSGTDTQYF. CDR3 nucleotides: TGTGCCAGCGCACCTAAAAATTCAGGCACAGATACGCAGTATTTT. The V and J genes are TRBV18 and TRBJ2-3; D uncertain. The CDR3 runs 15 residues. Per the germline V gene, CDR1 is KGHSH and CDR2 is LQKENI.

The chain employs TRBV2 and TRBJ1-6; D is uncertain. CDR1 SNHLY and CDR2 FYNNEI come from the germline V gene. V lost 6 bases, J lost 0 bases, and 12 bases lay in between. The CDR3 totals 16 residues. CDR3 sequence: CASSERLSSYNSPLHF. CDR3 sequence (DNA): TGTGCCAGCAGCGAGCGGCTGAGCTCCTATAATTCACCCCTCCACTTT.

V is TRBV13 and J is TRBJ2-5, with TRBD2 matching 11 bases. V was pared by 5 bases and J by 5 bases, with 7 bases of the junction left unmatched. The germline V gene encodes CDR1 PRHDT and CDR2 FYEKMQ (reference sequence). The CDR3 runs 15 residues. As DNA, the CDR3 is TGTGCCAGCAGCCTTAGCGGGGGGGCGGCTGAGACCCAGTACTTC. Amino acid sequence: CASSLSGGAAETQYF.

The chain employs TRBV18 and TRBJ2-5; maybe TRBD2 (5 bases). Germline V gives CDR1 KGHSH, CDR2 LQKENI. V gave up 6 bases and J gave up 4 bases, with 18 bases separating them. This CDR3 is 15 amino acids long. The CDR3 loop reads CASSQNGVMAETQYF. CDR3 DNA: TGTGCCAGCTCCCAAAACGGGGTGATGGCAGAGACCCAGTACTTC.

The table lists this clone with a count of one. This sequence joins TRBV6-5 and TRBJ2-3; tentatively, D is TRBD1 (5 bases). Deletions cut 6 bases from V and 3 bases from J, with 13 bases between. The CDR3 is 14 residues long. CDR1 is MNHEY, CDR2 SVGAGI, per germline. CDR3 coding DNA: TGTGCCAGCAGAAGGGGTGTTAGGACAGATACGCAGTATTTT. Translation: CASRRGVRTDTQYF.

CDR3 amino acids: CASSRLGQGYNEQFF. The CDR3 nucleotides read TGTGCCAGCTCAAGATTAGGACAGGGATACAATGAGCAGTTCTTC. The genes are TRBV18 and TRBJ2-1, with 8 bases aligning to TRBD1. This CDR3 contains 15 residues. Trimming removed 5 bases from V and 4 bases from J; junction bases left unmatched: 7. CDR1 and CDR2 from the germline V gene are KGHSH and LQKENI.

This chain connects TRBV6-5 to TRBJ1-2, with 10 bases aligning to TRBD1. Germline-derived CDR1 and CDR2 are MNHEY and SVGAGI. V lost 2 bases to trimming and J lost 5 bases; unmatched junction nucleotides: 8. The CDR3 is made up of 16 amino acids. CDR3 sequence: CASSYTRQGAGYGYTF. CDR3 sequence (DNA): TGTGCCAGCAGTTACACTAGACAGGGGGCAGGATATGGCTACACCTTC.

This chain links TRBV4-1 with TRBJ2-5, with TRBD2 matching over 15 bases. The germline gives CDR1 MGHRA, CDR2 YSYEKL. Trimming removed 1 base from V and 1 base from J; junction bases left unmatched: 4. The length of the CDR3 is 18 residues. CDR3: CASSQGTSGGAGQETQYF. The CDR3 DNA is TGCGCCAGCAGCCAAGGGACTAGCGGGGGGGCGGGCCAAGAGACCCAGTACTTC.

The genes are TRBV5-5 and TRBJ2-2; D gene ambiguous. Trimming stripped 1 base from V and 2 bases from J, with 9 bases between. CDR1 and CDR2 from the germline V gene are SGHKS and YYEKEE (reference sequence). This CDR3 contains 15 residues. CDR3 coding DNA: TGTGCCAGCAGCTTGTTCCCAGAAAACACCGGGGAGCTGTTTTTT. This gives the protein CASSLFPENTGELFF. Based on the CDR3 plus reference TRBV5-5 and TRBJ2-2, the full variable domain is DAGVTQSPTHLIKTRGQQVTLRCSPISGHKSVSWYQQVLGQGPQFIFQYYEKEERGRGNFPDRFSARQFPNYSSELNVNALLLGDSALYLCASSLFPENTGELFFGEGSRLTVL.

The chain combines TRBV18 with TRBJ1-5; no clear D gene. The CDR3 extends over 14 amino acids. Looked up from germline, CDR1 is KGHSH and CDR2 is LQKENI. Between the trimmed V and J ends, which lost 2 bases and 6 bases, there was a span of 11 bases. The CDR3 bases are TGTGCCAGCTCACCAGTGGACGAGGGTCAGCCCCAGCATTTT. Residues: CASSPVDEGQPQHF.

This clone has more than one count but fewer than ten. V is TRBV11-2 and J is TRBJ2-7; D is uncertain. Between the trimmed V and J ends, which lost 2 bases and 5 bases, there was a span of 7 bases. CDR3 size: 12 residues. The germline gives CDR1 SGHAT, CDR2 FQNNGV. CDR3 nucleotides: TGTGCCAGCAGCTTATTGAGTCACGAGCAGTACTTC. The encoded protein is CASSLLSHEQYF.

This rearrangement joins TRBV2 to TRBJ1-2; D not resolved. CDR1 is SNHLY and CDR2 is FYNNEI in the germline V gene. Deletions cut 7 bases from V and 5 bases from J, with 14 bases between. CDR3 length: 13 amino acids. The CDR3 coding sequence is TGTGCCAGCAAGGTTAGAGGGATTTATGGCTACACCTTC. Translating gives CASKVRGIYGYTF.

V usage is TRBV7-2 and J usage is TRBJ2-5; maybe TRBD2 (5 bases). With 3 bases removed from V and 0 bases from J, the gap between germline ends came to 11 bases. Per the germline V gene, CDR1 is SGHTA and CDR2 is FQGNSA. The CDR3 spans 15 residues. The CDR3 sequence: CASSFGPGNQETQYF. The DNA of the CDR3 is TGTGCCAGCAGCTTTGGACCCGGGAACCAAGAGACCCAGTACTTC.

V gene TRBV4-3 combines with J gene TRBJ2-5; 10 bases align to TRBD1. Trimming at V came to 1 base and at J to 2 bases, leaving 4 bases not matched to a gene. CDR3 size: 16 residues. CDR1 is LGHNA and CDR2 is YSLEER in the germline V gene. CDR3 amino acids: CASSQGMDRGQETQYF. The DNA of the CDR3 is TGCGCCAGCAGCCAAGGGATGGACAGGGGGCAAGAGACCCAGTACTTC.

As for this clone: The junction differs from germline at one of its ends, possibly a read error. The chain combines TRBV11-2 with TRBJ1-3; 8 nucleotides align to TRBD1. This CDR3 has 18 amino acids. Germline V gene sequence: CDR1 SGHAT, CDR2 FQNNGV. The CDR3 DNA reads TGTGCCAGCAGATTAGATCCCAGGGGGCGAAGATCTGGAAACACCATATATTTT. Translation: CASRLDPRGRRSGNTIYF.

The CDR3 DNA reads TGCGCCAGCAGGACGTCCGGGACAGCCTCCTACGAGCAGTACTTC. This gives the protein CASRTSGTASYEQYF. The chain uses TRBV5-1 and TRBJ2-7; 7 positions match TRBD1. The CDR3 spans 15 residues. From germline, CDR1 is SGHRS and CDR2 YFSETQ. V lost 5 bases to trimming and J lost 0 bases; unmatched junction nucleotides: 8.